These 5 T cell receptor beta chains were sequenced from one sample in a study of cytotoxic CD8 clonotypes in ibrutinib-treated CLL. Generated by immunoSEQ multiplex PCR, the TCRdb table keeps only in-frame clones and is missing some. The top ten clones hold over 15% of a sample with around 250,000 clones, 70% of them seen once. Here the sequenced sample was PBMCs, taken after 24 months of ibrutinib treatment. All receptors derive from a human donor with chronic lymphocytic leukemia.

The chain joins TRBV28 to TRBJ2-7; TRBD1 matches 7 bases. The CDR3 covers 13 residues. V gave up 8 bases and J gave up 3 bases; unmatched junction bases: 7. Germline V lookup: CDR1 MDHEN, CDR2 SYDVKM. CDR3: CASGDSPDYEQYF. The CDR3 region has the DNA TGTGCCAGCGGGGACAGTCCAGACTACGAGCAGTACTTC.

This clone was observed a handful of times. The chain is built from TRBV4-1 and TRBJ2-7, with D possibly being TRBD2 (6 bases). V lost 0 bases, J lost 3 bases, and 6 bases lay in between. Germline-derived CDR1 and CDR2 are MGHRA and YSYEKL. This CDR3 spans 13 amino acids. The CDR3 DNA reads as TGCGCCAGCAGCCAAGAGGGAGGCTACGAGCAGTACTTC. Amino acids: CASSQEGGYEQYF.

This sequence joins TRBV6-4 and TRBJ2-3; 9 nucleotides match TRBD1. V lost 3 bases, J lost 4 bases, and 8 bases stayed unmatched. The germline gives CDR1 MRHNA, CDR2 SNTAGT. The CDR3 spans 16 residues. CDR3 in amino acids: CASSDSGQGFSDTQYF. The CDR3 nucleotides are TGTGCCAGCAGTGATTCAGGACAGGGGTTCTCAGATACGCAGTATTTT.

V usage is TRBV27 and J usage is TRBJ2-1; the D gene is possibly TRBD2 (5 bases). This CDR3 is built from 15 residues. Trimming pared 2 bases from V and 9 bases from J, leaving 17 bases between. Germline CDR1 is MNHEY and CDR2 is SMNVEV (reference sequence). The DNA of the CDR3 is TGTGCCAGCAGTTTACAAAGGACTGGAAGAGGTGAGCAGTTCTTC. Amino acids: CASSLQRTGRGEQFF.

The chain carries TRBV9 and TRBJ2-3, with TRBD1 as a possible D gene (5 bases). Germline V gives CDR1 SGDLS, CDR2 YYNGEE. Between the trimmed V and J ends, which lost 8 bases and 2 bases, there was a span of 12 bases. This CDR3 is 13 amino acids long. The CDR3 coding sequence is TGTGCCAGTTCCCAGGGATTCACAGATACGCAGTATTTT. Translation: CASSQGFTDTQYF. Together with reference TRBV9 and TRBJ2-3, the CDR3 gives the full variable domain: DSGVTQTPKHLITATGQRVTLRCSPRSGDLSVYWYQQSLDQGLQFLIQYYNGEERAKGNILERFSAQQFPDLHSELNLSSLELGDSALYFCASSQGFTDTQYFGPGTRLTVL.